This T cell receptor (beta chain) was identified in a study of vaccination and CD4 T cells after COVID-19 (dated by TCRdb to between 2021 and 2023). For context, the study as a whole: Convalescent patients had a positive SARS-CoV-2 result on nasal swab PCR, and of these patients, fewer than ten had mild disease and one had severe disease. Post-COVID blood samples from convalescent patients were collected a median of about 110 days after diagnosis, with a range of roughly 35 to 180 days. The spike-specific CD4+ TCR repertoire was compared before and after mRNA vaccination in about nine COVID-19 convalescent patients and a handful of infection-naive healthy vaccine recipients. The convalescent cohort comprised six males and four females, including two Hispanic individuals, seven Caucasians, two Asians and one multiracial person. As controls, cultures received a CEFX viral epitope pool (the positive control), an HIV-1 Nef peptide pool (the negative control), or no peptide at all. Post-vaccine blood samples were taken a median of roughly 72 days after the second vaccine dose, with a range of 14 to 241 days. The cultures were stimulated with overlapping spike peptide pools from SARS-CoV-2 and from the common cold coronaviruses HCoV-NL63, HCoV-OC43 and HCoV-229E. Each participant got two doses of either the Pfizer-BioNTech BNT162b2 vaccine (n=8) or the Moderna mRNA-1273 vaccine (n=2). The research as a whole found: The study included relatively few convalescent patients and did not analyze early timepoints after natural infection. Of the vaccine-specific clones in convalescent patients, 304 of 307, or nearly all, reacted only to SARS-CoV-2 spike and did not cross-react with common cold coronaviruses. Among the post-vaccine SARS-CoV-2-reactive clones in convalescent patients, a median approximately 90% showed up only after vaccination, which suggests vaccine-specific priming. The median number of SARS-CoV-2-reactive clonotypes rose from 21 after infection to some 40 after vaccination, but the change was not significant.

Preparation of the library involved PCR. TCR sequencing of DNA from cultured CD4+ T cells used the Oncomine TCR Beta short-read assay at the Johns Hopkins FTIC core. Genomic DNA was extracted from the cultured CD4+ T cells with the QIAamp micro DNA kit. The Oncomine TCR Beta libraries from cultured CD4+ T cells were pooled using unique dual indexes and then sequenced on an Illumina iSeq 100. The authors processed their data as follows. Non-productive sequences were removed, and CDR3s that did not start with C, did not end with F or W, or were shorter than 7 amino acids were discarded. The MANAFEST web application was used to identify antigen-specific clonotypes by comparing peptide-stimulated wells against reference wells and other culture wells. An FDR below 0.05, an odds ratio above 5, and a productive frequency above 0.1% in at least two of three replicate wells were required for clones to be considered positive. A clonotype was classed as cross-reactive if the clonotype showed significant expansion both in SARS-CoV-2 spike wells and in at least one common cold coronavirus spike condition. CDR3 homology was assessed with Levenshtein distances (stringdist) and unrooted phylogenetic trees (ape) in R version 3.6.1. TCRdb handled the public reads itself, with Q25 trimming in fastp and clone calling in MiXCR, and kept productive beta chains. Each entry merges the rows of one CDR3 protein and shows their most common DNA and genes. The V and J calls and clone size come from TCRdb's table, not from the authors' own analysis. The sample table records about 14,000 distinct CDR3 sequences; around 53% of these occur just once. Jointly, the top ten make up 7.8% of the sample.

Taken with the paper, the label for treatment or condition translates to: roughly 10-day PBMC culture with coronavirus spike peptide pools or control peptides (ViraFEST assay). To expand antigen-specific T cells with peptide pools and then pick out the expanded clonotypes through TCR sequencing, the study relied on the ViraFEST assay. The convalescent patients' positive SARS-CoV-2 PCR tests fell between March and December 2020, which was before the Alpha, Beta and Delta variants emerged in the United States. About 2 million PBMCs per well were cultured in IMDM with approximately 5% human AB serum and about 9.7 IU/ml IL-2, plus 10 ug/ml peptide pools. On days 3 and 7, half of the culture medium was replaced with fresh IL-2-containing medium. Once the cells had been in culture for ten to eleven days, the EasySep CD4+ T cell isolation kit was used to isolate CD4+ T cells by negative selection. Ficoll-Paque Plus gradient centrifugation was used to isolate PBMCs from whole blood, and the isolated PBMCs were then either used fresh or cryopreserved at -140C. Each culture condition was generally run in triplicate wells.

This clonotype appeared a few times. Its antigen specificity is not known. The input lacks base qualities; no much larger clone sits a single base away. V loses 8 bases at its end and J loses 9 bases; junction bases beyond the gene matches: 10. Sequences WNHNN (CDR1) and SYGVQD (CDR2) are obtained from the germline V gene (reference sequence). Measured from the cysteine to the phenylalanine, the CDR3 is 14 residues long. The sequence is cut down to CDR3 DNA, 42 bases in frame from base 1. The sequence was obtained from a human donor who had recovered from COVID-19. The chain is made from TRBV10-1 and TRBJ2-1, and 10 junction bases match TRBD2. Sequencing was performed on CD4+ T cells from blood, cultured in vitro. The bases read TGCGCCAGCGCTAGGACTAGCGGCGAAGGTGAGCAGTTCTTC. Its protein is CASARTSGEGEQFF.